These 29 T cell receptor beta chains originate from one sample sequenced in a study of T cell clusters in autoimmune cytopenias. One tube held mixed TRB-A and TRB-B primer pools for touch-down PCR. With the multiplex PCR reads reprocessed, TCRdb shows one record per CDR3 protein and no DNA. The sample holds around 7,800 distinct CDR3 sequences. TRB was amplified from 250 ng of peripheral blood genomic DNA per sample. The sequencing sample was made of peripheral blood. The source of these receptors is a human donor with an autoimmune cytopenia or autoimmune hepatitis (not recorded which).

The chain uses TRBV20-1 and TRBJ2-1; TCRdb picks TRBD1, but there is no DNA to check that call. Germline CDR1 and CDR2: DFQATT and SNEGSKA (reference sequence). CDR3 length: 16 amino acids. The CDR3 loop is CSARDQGPSSYNEQFF.

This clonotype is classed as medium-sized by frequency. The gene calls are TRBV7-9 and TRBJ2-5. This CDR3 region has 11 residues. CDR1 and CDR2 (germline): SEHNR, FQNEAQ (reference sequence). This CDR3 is CASSSQQTQYF. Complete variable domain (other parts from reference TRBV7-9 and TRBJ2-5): DTGVSQNPRHKITKRGQNVTFRCDPISEHNRLYWYRQTLGQGPEFLTYFQNEAQLEKSRLLSDRFSAERPKGSFSTLEIQRTEQGDSAMYLCASSSQQTQYFGPGTRLLVL.

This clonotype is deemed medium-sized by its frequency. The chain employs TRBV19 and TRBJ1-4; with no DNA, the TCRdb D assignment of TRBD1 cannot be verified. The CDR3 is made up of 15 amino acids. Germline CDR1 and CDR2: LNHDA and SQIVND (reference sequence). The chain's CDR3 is CASSPGGTGREKLFF.

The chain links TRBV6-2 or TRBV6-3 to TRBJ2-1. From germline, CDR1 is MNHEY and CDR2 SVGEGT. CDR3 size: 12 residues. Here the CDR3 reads CASSATNNEQFF.

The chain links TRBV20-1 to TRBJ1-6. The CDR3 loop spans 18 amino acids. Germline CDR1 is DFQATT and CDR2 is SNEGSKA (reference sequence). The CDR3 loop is CSAGNRQVGSSYNSPLHF.

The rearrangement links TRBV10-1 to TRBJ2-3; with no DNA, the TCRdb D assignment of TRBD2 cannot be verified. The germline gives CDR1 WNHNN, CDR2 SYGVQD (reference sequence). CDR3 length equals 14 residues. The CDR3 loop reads CASSEGLDTDTQYF.

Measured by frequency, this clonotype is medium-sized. The CDR3 here is CASSLAMSSYEQYF. The chain employs TRBV7-9 and TRBJ2-7. This CDR3 spans 14 amino acids. Germline loops: CDR1 SEHNR, CDR2 FQNEAQ (reference sequence). The complete variable domain, with remaining parts taken from reference TRBV7-9 and TRBJ2-7, reads DTGVSQNPRHKITKRGQNVTFRCDPISEHNRLYWYRQTLGQGPEFLTYFQNEAQLEKSRLLSDRFSAERPKGSFSTLEIQRTEQGDSAMYLCASSLAMSSYEQYFGPGTRLTVT.

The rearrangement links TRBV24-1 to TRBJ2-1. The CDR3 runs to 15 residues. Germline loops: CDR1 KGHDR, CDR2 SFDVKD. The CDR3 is CATSDRGRSYNEQFF.

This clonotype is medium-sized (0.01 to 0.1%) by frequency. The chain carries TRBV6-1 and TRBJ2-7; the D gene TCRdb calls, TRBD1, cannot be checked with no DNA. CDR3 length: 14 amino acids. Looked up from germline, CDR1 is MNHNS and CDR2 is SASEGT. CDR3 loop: CASSETGFLYEQYF.

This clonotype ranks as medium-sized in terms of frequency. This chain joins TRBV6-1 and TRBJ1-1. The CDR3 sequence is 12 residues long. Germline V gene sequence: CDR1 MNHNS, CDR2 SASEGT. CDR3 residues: CATTGWDTEAFF.

The CDR3 region is CSARVLSPGNTEAFF. The chain has TRBV20-1 and TRBJ1-1. Germline CDR1 reads DFQATT; CDR2 reads SNEGSKA (reference sequence). This CDR3 spans 15 amino acids.

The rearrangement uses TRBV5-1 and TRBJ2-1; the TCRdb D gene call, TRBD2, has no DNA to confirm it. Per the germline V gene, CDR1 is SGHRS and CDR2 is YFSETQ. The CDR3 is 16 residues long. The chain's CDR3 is CASSLDATSGYNEQFF.

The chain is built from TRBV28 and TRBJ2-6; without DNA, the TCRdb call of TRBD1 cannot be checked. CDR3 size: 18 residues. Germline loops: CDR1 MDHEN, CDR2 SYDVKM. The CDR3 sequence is CASTPADSLFSGANVLTF.

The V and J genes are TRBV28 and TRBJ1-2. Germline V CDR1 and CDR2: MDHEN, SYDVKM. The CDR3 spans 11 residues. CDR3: CASSLRYGYTF.

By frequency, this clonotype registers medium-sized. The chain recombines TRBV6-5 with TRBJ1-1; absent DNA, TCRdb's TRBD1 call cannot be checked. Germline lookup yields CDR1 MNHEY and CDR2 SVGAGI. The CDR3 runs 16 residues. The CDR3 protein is CASSYGAGVGGTEAFF.

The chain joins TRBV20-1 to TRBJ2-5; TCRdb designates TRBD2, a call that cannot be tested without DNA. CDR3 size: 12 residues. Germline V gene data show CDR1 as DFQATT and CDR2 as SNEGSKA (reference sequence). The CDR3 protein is CSAQRGQETQYF.

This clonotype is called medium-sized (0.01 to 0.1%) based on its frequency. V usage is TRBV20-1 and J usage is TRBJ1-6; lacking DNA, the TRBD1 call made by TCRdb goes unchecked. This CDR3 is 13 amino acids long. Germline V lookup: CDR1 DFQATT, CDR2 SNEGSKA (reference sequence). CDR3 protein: CSASGPPASPLHF.

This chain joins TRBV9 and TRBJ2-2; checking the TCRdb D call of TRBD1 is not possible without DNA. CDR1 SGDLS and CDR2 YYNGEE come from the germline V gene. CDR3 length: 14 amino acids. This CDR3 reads CASSVAEPPGELFF.

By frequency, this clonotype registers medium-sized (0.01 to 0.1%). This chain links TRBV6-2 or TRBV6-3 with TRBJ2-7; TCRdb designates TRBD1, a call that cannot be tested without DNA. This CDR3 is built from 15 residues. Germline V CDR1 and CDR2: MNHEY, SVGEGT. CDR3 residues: CASSFRTGEVYEQYF.

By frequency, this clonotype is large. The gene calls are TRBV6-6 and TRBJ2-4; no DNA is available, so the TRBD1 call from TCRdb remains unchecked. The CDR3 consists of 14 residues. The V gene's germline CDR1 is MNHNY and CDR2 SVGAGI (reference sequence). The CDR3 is CASKTGIAKNIQYF.

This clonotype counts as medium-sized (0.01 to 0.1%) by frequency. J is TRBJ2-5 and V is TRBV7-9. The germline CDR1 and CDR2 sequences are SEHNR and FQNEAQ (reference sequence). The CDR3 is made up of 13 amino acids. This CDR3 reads CASSRSSAETQYF.

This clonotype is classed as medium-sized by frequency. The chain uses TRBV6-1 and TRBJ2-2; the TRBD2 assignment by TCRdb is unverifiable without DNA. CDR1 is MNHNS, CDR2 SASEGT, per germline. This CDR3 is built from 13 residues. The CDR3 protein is CASRPAGPGELFF.

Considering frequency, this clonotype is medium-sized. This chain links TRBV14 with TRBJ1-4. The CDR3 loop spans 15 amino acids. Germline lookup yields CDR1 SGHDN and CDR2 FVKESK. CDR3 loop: CASSQEGTYRGKLFF.

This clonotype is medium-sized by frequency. CDR3: CASSEESGGYGYTF. The V call is TRBV6-1, the J call TRBJ1-2. The CDR3 contains 14 residues. Germline CDR1 MNHNS, CDR2 SASEGT.

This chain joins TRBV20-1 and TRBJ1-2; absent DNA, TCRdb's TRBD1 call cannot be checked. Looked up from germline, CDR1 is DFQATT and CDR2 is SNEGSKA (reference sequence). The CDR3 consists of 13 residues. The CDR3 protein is CSASYRTVYGYTF.

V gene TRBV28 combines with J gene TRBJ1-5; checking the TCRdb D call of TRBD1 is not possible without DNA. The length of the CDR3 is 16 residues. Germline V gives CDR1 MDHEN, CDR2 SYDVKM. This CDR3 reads CASSLQGLYHNQPQHF. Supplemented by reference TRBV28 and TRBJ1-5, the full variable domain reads DVKVTQSSRYLVKRTGEKVFLECVQDMDHENMFWYRQDPGLGLRLIYFSYDVKMKEKGDIPEGYSVSREKKERFSLILESASTNQTSMYLCASSLQGLYHNQPQHFGDGTRLSIL.

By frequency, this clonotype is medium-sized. CDR3: CASSPKQGKESPLHF. The chain links TRBV18 to TRBJ1-6; lacking DNA, the TRBD1 call made by TCRdb goes unchecked. Germline loops: CDR1 KGHSH, CDR2 LQKENI. The CDR3 loop spans 15 amino acids.

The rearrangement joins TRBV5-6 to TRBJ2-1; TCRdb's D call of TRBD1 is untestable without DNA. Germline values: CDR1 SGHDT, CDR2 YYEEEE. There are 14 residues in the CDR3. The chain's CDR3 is CASSFWAGRNEQFF.

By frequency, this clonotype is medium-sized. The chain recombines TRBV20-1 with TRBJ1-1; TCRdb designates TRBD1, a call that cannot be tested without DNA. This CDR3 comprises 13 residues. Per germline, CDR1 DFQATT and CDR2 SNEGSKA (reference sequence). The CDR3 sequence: CSAREQGSGGAFF.